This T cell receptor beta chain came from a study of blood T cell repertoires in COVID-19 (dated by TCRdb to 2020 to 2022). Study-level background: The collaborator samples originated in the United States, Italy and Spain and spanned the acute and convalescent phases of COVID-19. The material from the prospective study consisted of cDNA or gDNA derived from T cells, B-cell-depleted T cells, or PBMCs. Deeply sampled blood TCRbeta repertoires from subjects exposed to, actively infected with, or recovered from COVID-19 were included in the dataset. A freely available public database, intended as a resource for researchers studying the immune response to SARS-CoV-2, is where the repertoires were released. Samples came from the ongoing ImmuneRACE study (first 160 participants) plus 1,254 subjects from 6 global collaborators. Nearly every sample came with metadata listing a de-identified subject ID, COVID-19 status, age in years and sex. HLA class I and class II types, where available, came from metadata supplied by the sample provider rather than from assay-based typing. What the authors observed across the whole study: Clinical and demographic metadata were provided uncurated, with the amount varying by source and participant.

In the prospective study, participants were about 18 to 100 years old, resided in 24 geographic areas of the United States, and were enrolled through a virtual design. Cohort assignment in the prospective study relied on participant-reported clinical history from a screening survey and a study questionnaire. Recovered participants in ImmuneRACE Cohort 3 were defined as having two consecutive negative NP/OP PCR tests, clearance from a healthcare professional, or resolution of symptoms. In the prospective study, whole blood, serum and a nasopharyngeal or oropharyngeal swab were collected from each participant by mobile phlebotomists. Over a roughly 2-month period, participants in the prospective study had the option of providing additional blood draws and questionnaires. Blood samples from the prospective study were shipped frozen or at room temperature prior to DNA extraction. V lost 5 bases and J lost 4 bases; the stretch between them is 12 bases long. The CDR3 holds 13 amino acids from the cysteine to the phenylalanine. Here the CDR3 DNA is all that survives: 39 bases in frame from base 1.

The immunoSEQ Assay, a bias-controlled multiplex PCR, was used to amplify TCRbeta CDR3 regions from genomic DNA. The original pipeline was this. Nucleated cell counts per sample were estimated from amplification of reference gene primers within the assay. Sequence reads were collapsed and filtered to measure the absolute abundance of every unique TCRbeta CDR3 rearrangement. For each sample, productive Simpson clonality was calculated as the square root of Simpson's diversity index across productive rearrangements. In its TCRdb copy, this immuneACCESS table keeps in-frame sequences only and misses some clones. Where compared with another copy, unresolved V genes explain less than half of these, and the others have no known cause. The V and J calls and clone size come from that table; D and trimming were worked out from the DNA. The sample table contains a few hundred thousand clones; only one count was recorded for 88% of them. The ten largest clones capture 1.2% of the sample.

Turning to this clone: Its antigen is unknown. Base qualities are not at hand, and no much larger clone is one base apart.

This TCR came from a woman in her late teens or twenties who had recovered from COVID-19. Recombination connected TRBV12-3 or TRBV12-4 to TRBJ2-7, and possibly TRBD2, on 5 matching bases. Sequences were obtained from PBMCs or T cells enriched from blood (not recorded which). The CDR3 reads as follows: CASSGTGMYEQYF. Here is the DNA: TGTGCCAGCAGTGGAACGGGAATGTACGAGCAGTACTTC.